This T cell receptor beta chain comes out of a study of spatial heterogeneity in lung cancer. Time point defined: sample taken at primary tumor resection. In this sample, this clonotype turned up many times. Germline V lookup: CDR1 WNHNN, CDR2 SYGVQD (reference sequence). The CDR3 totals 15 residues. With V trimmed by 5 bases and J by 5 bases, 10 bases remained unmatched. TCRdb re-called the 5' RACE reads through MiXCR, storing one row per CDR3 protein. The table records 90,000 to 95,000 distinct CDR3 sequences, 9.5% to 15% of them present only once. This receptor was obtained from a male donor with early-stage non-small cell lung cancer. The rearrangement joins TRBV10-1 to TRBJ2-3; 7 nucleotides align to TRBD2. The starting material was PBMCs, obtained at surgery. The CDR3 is CASSPGFAGEDTQYF. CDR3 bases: TGCGCCAGCAGTCCAGGTTTCGCGGGGGAAGATACGCAGTATTTT.